This T cell receptor beta chain was identified during a study of OX40 agonist ivuxolimab in advanced cancers. The repertoire was sequenced with immunoSEQ multiplex PCR; TCRdb's copy has only in-frame clones and lacks some. The sample holds just over 95,000 clones; around 82% are singletons and the top ten take 3% to 4.5%. Autoimmune disease history or systemic immunosuppression meant exclusion. The CDR3 covers 18 residues. The trim removed 0 bases at V and 4 bases at J, leaving 9 bases unmatched. CDR1 is SGDLS, CDR2 YYNGEE, per germline. The sequencing used CD4+ or CD8+ T cells sorted from blood, collected in a trial of the OX40 agonist ivuxolimab. The TCR sequence derives from an adult with an advanced solid tumor such as melanoma, head and neck, liver or kidney cancer. The chain combines TRBV9 with TRBJ2-3, with 12 nucleotides matching TRBD2. This CDR3 reads CASSVAFTSGRIADTQYF. The CDR3 region has the DNA TGTGCCAGCAGCGTAGCTTTCACTAGCGGGAGGATCGCAGATACGCAGTATTTT.